This T cell receptor beta chain was retrieved from a study of blood T cell repertoires in COVID-19. Turning to the study itself: Material from acute and convalescent COVID-19 was sourced from the United States, Italy and Spain. Nucleic acid was either cDNA or gDNA, and it came from T cells, B-cell-depleted T cells, or PBMCs.

Germline CDR1 SGHTS, CDR2 YDEGEE. Trimming stripped 3 bases from V and 7 bases from J, with 17 bases between. The CDR3 loop spans 16 amino acids. In the source study's methods: From reference gene primer amplification, estimates of nucleated cell counts were derived. Produced via immunoSEQ multiplex PCR; TCRdb's table is partial and in-frame only. V, J and clone size are taken as reported in that table, and D and trimming were inferred from the DNA itself. Of about 220,000 clones listed, under 90% are singletons. Input material: peripheral blood. This clonotype was obtained from a woman aged 80 or over with acute or convalescent COVID-19. The genes are TRBV5-8 and TRBJ1-6; D possibly corresponds to TRBD1 (6 bases). The CDR3 loop is CASSWLPTGRNSPLHF. The CDR3 nucleotides are TGTGCCAGCAGCTGGTTACCCACAGGGAGAAATTCACCCCTCCACTTT.